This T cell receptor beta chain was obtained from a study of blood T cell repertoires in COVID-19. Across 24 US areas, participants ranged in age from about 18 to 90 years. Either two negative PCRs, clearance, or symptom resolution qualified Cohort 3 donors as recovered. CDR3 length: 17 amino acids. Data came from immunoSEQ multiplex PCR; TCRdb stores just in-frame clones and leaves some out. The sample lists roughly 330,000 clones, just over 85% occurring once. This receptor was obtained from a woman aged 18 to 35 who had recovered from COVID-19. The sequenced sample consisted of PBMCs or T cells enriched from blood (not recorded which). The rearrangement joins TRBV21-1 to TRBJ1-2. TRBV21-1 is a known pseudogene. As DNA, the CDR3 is TGTGCCAGCAGCAAAGTCTTGAGGAGGGAATCTAACTATGGCTACACCTTC. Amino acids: CASSKVLRRESNYGYTF.